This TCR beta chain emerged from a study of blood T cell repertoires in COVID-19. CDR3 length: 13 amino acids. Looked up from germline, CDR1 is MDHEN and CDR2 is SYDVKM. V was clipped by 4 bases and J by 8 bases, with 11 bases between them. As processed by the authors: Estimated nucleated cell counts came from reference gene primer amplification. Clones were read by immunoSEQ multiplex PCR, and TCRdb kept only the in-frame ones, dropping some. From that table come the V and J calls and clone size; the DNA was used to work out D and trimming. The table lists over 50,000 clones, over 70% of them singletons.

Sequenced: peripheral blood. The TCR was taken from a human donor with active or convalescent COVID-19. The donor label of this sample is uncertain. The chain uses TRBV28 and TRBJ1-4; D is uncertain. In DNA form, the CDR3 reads TGTGCCAGCAGTTCAGGAACAGACGAAAAACTGTTTTTT. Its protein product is CASSSGTDEKLFF.